This T cell receptor beta chain was captured by sequencing in a study of human T cells and chemical hapten exposure. TCRdb re-derived calls from the RACE reads in MiXCR, one entry per CDR3 protein. The sample contains fewer than 200,000 distinct CDR3 sequences, 20% to 25% of which appear only once. Study-level findings and limits: TCRs at high frequency, those above 1 in 1000, did not change with DPC sensitization.

Time point meaning: patch test 1, 2 weeks after DPC sensitization. Treatment in this sample: therapeutic diphenylcyclopropenone sensitization with weekly scalp DPC. Trimming removed 0 bases at V and 0 bases at J, with 3 bases between. Germline CDR1 MNHNY, CDR2 SVGAGI (reference sequence). The CDR3 consists of 15 residues. A remark on this clonotype: Its cognate antigen is unknown.

The chain combines TRBV6-6 with TRBJ1-6; D gene unclear. This TCR derives from a woman in her 50s with alopecia areata. Some clones in this sample may be carry-over from other donors' samples. The sequencing here drew on whole blood, taken in connection with sensitization to the hapten diphenylcyclopropenone (DPC). The chain's CDR3 is CASSYSGSYNSPLHF. The CDR3 region has the DNA TGTGCCAGCAGTTACTCTGGCTCCTATAATTCACCCCTCCACTTT.